Below are 5 T cell receptor beta chains sequenced from a single sample in a study of T cells after yellow fever vaccination. Each CDR3 protein is one row after TCRdb ran MiXCR on the 5' RACE reads. The table shows 240,000 or so distinct CDR3 sequences, with 6.9% occurring only once. The sequences come from CD4+ T cells sorted from PBMCs, collected 15 days after the yellow fever booster vaccination. These receptors were collected from a man younger than 40 who received the YFV17D yellow fever vaccine.

This clonotype has ten or more counts. This chain joins TRBV14 and TRBJ2-3, with TRBD2 identical over 10 bases. Trimming took 0 bases from V and 3 from J; bases not matched to a gene: 12. This CDR3 contains 19 residues. Germline V lookup: CDR1 SGHDN, CDR2 FVKESK. CDR3 protein: CASSQDLQAAGGRTDTQYF. CDR3 coding DNA: TGTGCCAGCAGCCAAGATCTCCAGGCAGCGGGAGGGCGTACAGATACGCAGTATTTT. Drawing the rest from reference TRBV14 and TRBJ2-3, the complete variable domain is EAGVTQFPSHSVIEKGQTVTLRCDPISGHDNLYWYRRVMGKEIKFLLHFVKESKQDESGMPNNRFLAERTGGTYSTLKVQPAELEDSGVYFCASSQDLQAAGGRTDTQYFGPGTRLTVL.

This clonotype was picked up a small number of times. The chain joins TRBV9 to TRBJ2-5; TRBD1 or TRBD2 may be the D gene (6 bases each). Germline V CDR1 and CDR2: SGDLS, YYNGEE. V was clipped by 0 bases and J by 0 bases, with 9 bases between them. This CDR3 contains 15 residues. The CDR3 bases are TGTGCCAGCAGCGTAGAGGGGGGAGACCAAGAGACCCAGTACTTC. Its translation is CASSVEGGDQETQYF.

This clonotype was detected ten times or more. The chain is built from TRBV7-9 and TRBJ2-5; possibly TRBD2 for D (6 bases). V was cut by 2 bases and J by 5 bases, with 9 bases left in between. The germline CDR1 and CDR2 sequences are SEHNR and FQNEAQ (reference sequence). The CDR3 runs to 13 residues. CDR3 sequence (DNA): TGTGCCAGCAGCTTATGGGGGGAGGAGACCCAGTACTTC. Residues: CASSLWGEETQYF.

A remark on this clonotype: Sequence at one end of the junction differs from germline and may be a read error. The chain uses TRBV20-1 and TRBJ2-3, with D perhaps matching TRBD1 (6 bases). The CDR3 covers 13 residues. CDR1 and CDR2 (germline): DFQATT, SNEGSKA (reference sequence). Here the CDR3 reads CSANSGGLHTHYF. The CDR3 coding sequence is TGCAGTGCTAACTCTGGGGGCCTCCATACGCACTATTTT.

The chain joins TRBV7-9 to TRBJ2-3; 8 nucleotides align to TRBD2. The CDR3 sequence is 16 residues long. Germline V gene sequence: CDR1 SEHNR, CDR2 FQNEAQ (reference sequence). V lost 5 bases, J lost 0 bases, and 7 bases stayed unmatched. CDR3 nucleotide sequence: TGTGCCAGCAGCCCCCGGTCTAGCGGGAGCACAGATACGCAGTATTTT. This encodes CASSPRSSGSTDTQYF.